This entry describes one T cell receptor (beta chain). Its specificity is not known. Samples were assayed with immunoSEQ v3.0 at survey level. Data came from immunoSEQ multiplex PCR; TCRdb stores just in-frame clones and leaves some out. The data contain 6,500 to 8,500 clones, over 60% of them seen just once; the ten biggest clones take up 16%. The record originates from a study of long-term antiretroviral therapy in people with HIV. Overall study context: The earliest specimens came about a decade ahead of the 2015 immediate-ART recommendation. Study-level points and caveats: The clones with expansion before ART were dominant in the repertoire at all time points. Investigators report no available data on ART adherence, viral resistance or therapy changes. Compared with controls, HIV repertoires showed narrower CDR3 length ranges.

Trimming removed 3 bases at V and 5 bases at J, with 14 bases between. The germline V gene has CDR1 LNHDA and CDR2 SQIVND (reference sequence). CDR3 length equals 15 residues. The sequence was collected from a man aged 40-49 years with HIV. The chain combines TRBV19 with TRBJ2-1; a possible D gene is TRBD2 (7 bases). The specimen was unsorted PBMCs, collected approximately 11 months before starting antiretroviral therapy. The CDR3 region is CASSISRGPDNEQFF. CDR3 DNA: TGTGCCAGTAGTATTTCGCGGGGGCCTGACAATGAGCAGTTCTTC.